Shown below are 26 T cell receptor beta chains from a single sample sequenced in a study of blood T cell repertoires in COVID-19. The data were produced by immunoSEQ multiplex PCR, yet TCRdb's version contains in-frame clones alone and is incomplete. The sample has roughly 120,000 clones; around 70% are singletons. The sample was peripheral blood. Source of these receptors: a man older than 75 with COVID-19, enrolled during active disease.

V is TRBV9 and J is TRBJ1-4; 8 bases are a match to TRBD1. Trimming took 2 bases from V and 7 from J; bases not matched to a gene: 7. The CDR3 has 15 residues. The V gene's germline CDR1 is SGDLS and CDR2 YYNGEE. The CDR3 loop is CASSVTDRDVEKLFF. DNA for the CDR3: TGTGCCAGCAGCGTTACGGACAGGGATGTTGAAAAACTGTTTTTT.

The CDR3 region has the DNA TGTGCCAGCAGTTCCCGGACAGGGGCCTCGGATGGCACAGATACGCAGTATTTT. This translates into CASSSRTGASDGTDTQYF. This chain connects TRBV7-3 to TRBJ2-3, with 9 positions matching TRBD1. Germline CDR1 SGHTA, CDR2 FQGTGA. J gave up 1 base and V 6 bases, and 14 bases lay outside the gene matches. This CDR3 contains 18 residues.

The chain carries TRBV6-1 and TRBJ1-6; D is undetermined. The V gene's germline CDR1 is MNHNS and CDR2 SASEGT. The CDR3 covers 16 residues. Trimming shortened V by 2 bases and J by 8 bases, and 16 bases separated the two germline ends. The CDR3 reads CASSESVGGVDSPLHF. CDR3 nucleotide sequence: TGTGCCAGCAGTGAAAGCGTCGGCGGGGTGGATTCACCCCTCCACTTT.

The rearrangement links TRBV7-3 to TRBJ2-1, with 8 positions matching TRBD2. V shed 5 bases and J 2 bases; nucleotides not matched to a gene: 2. This CDR3 region has 14 residues. CDR1 and CDR2 (germline): SGHTA, FQGTGA. Written as DNA, the CDR3 is TGTGCCAGCAGCAAGGGACTAGCCTACAATGAGCAGTTCTTC. It codes for CASSKGLAYNEQFF. Supplemented by reference TRBV7-3 and TRBJ2-1, the full variable domain reads GAGVSQTPSNKVTEKGKYVELRCDPISGHTALYWYRQSLGQGPEFLIYFQGTGAADDSGLPNDRFFAVRPEGSVSTLKIQRTERGDSAVYLCASSKGLAYNEQFFGPGTRLTVL.

This clone has just a few counts. The chain combines TRBV27 with TRBJ2-3; 11 bases map to TRBD2. This CDR3 region has 17 residues. Germline values: CDR1 MNHEY, CDR2 SMNVEV (reference sequence). Unmatched junction bases numbered 10, after V lost 5 bases and J lost 3 bases. The CDR3 sequence is CASSLSTTSGITDTQYF. As DNA, the CDR3 is TGTGCCAGCAGTCTCTCCACGACTAGCGGGATAACAGATACGCAGTATTTT.

The chain recombines TRBV7-9 with TRBJ1-2; the D is unclear. With 1 base removed from V and 6 bases from J, the gap between germline ends came to 9 bases. Germline CDR1 SEHNR, CDR2 FQNEAQ (reference sequence). The CDR3 has 13 amino acids. CDR3 amino acids: CASSLEGVHGYTF. CDR3 nucleotides: TGTGCCAGCAGCTTAGAGGGAGTCCATGGCTACACCTTC.

This rearrangement joins TRBV9 to TRBJ2-1; 10 nucleotides line up with TRBD2. The V segment lost 3 bases and the J segment 6 bases; nucleotides outside the gene matches: 3. The CDR3 totals 14 residues. CDR1 and CDR2 (germline): SGDLS, YYNGEE. CDR3 sequence (DNA): TGTGCCAGCAGCGATTGGACTAGCGGCAATGAGCAGTTCTTC. This codes for CASSDWTSGNEQFF.

The chain has TRBV5-6 and TRBJ1-1; D is possibly TRBD1 (6 bases). In germline, CDR1 is SGHDT, CDR2 YYEEEE. CDR3 length: 14 amino acids. The V end lost 0 bases, the J end lost 5 bases, and 11 bases lay between the germline ends. CDR3: CASSLERGATEAFF. The CDR3 bases are TGTGCCAGCAGCTTGGAACGGGGGGCGACTGAAGCTTTCTTT.

The V gene is TRBV28, the J gene TRBJ2-7, with a possible D match to TRBD1 (7 bases). V was clipped by 2 bases and J by 5 bases, with 10 bases between them. From germline, CDR1 is MDHEN and CDR2 SYDVKM. The CDR3 is 13 amino acids. The CDR3: CASSLGGGDEQYF. DNA for the CDR3: TGTGCCAGCAGTTTAGGAGGGGGCGACGAGCAGTACTTC.

The chain has TRBV7-2 and TRBJ1-6; 8 positions agree with TRBD1. The germline V gene has CDR1 SGHTA and CDR2 FQGNSA. Losses at the gene ends were 5 bases for V and 7 bases for J; bases not matched to a gene: 7. The CDR3 is 15 residues long. CDR3 residues: CASSILYRGNSPLHF. For the CDR3, the DNA is TGTGCCAGCAGCATCCTCTACAGGGGGAATTCACCCCTCCACTTT.

This clone was recorded a few times. The chain carries TRBV13 and TRBJ2-7; 8 nucleotides agree with TRBD2. V shed 0 bases, J shed 1 base, and the junction held 2 bases outside the gene matches. The CDR3 extends over 15 amino acids. Germline CDR1 and CDR2: PRHDT and FYEKMQ (reference sequence). CDR3 in DNA: TGTGCCAGCAGCTTAGGGACTAGCGCATCCTACGAGCAGTACTTC. Its translation: CASSLGTSASYEQYF.

The chain joins TRBV5-4 to TRBJ2-1; 9 nucleotides agree with TRBD2. Trimming cost V 3 bases and J 5 bases; bases outside gene matches: 12. Germline V gives CDR1 SGHNT, CDR2 YYREEE (reference sequence). CDR3 size: 17 residues. The CDR3 region is CASSSEVGSGSHNEQFF. CDR3 nucleotide sequence: TGTGCCAGCAGCTCGGAGGTTGGTAGCGGGAGTCACAATGAGCAGTTCTTC.

This clone was detected only a few times. The chain has TRBV14 and TRBJ2-6, with a tentative D call TRBD1 (5 bases). V was shortened by 1 base and J by 2 bases, with 15 bases between the two germline ends. The CDR3 totals 18 residues. CDR1 is SGHDN and CDR2 is FVKESK in the germline V gene. The DNA of the CDR3 is TGTGCCAGCAGCCAAGTTTCCAGGGTGGGTGCTGGGGCCAACGTCCTGACTTTC. Protein: CASSQVSRVGAGANVLTF.

V is TRBV11-2 and J is TRBJ1-4; unclear D gene. V was trimmed by 1 base and J by 12 bases, leaving 12 bases between them. This CDR3 is 13 amino acids long. Germline V gives CDR1 SGHAT, CDR2 FQNNGV. CDR3 residues: CASSLGTERELFF. For the CDR3, the DNA is TGTGCCAGCAGCTTAGGAACGGAGCGGGAACTGTTTTTT.

The chain couples TRBV10-3 to TRBJ1-1, with 9 bases lining up with TRBD1. The J segment lost 7 bases and the V segment lost 3 bases, leaving 12 bases of the junction unmatched. The CDR3 covers 16 residues. Germline loops: CDR1 ENHRY, CDR2 SYGVKD. The CDR3 region is CAISDLAGTGSGEAFF. The CDR3 DNA follows: TGTGCCATCAGTGATCTCGCCGGGACAGGGTCGGGTGAAGCTTTCTTT.

The table lists this clone with a few counts. The rearrangement joins TRBV28 to TRBJ2-5, with 11 bases fitting TRBD2. The CDR3 covers 16 residues. CDR1 MDHEN and CDR2 SYDVKM come from the germline V gene. Trimming cost V 5 bases and J 0 bases; bases outside gene matches: 5. In DNA form, the CDR3 reads TGTGCCAGCAGTCCGGGACTAGCGGTCTACCAAGAGACCCAGTACTTC. It is translated as CASSPGLAVYQETQYF.

The chain has TRBV28 and TRBJ1-2; tentatively, D is TRBD1 (5 bases). The CDR3 is made up of 15 amino acids. Trimming shortened V by 5 bases and J by 10 bases, and 23 bases separated the two germline ends. Germline V lookup: CDR1 MDHEN, CDR2 SYDVKM. This chain's CDR3 is CASSPMATVTLLYTF. The CDR3 DNA is TGTGCCAGCAGTCCTATGGCGACAGTTACTTTACTCTACACCTTC.

The chain is built from TRBV12-3 or TRBV12-4 and TRBJ2-1; 7 nucleotides agree with TRBD1. Losses at the gene ends were 10 bases for V and 8 bases for J; bases not matched to a gene: 11. The CDR3 contains 13 residues. CDR3 sequence reads: CATERGGGDEQFF. For the CDR3, the DNA is TGTGCCACCGAACGAGGGGGCGGCGATGAGCAGTTCTTC.

Only one count was recorded for this clone. The V call is TRBV20-1, the J call TRBJ2-7; D ambiguous. Trimming took off 7 bases at V and 0 bases at J, with 13 bases between the two ends. The V gene's germline CDR1 is DFQATT and CDR2 SNEGSKA (reference sequence). This CDR3 has 13 amino acids. CDR3 sequence (DNA): TGCAGTGTTAGTCCGCCCAGCTCCTACGAGCAGTACTTC. Protein: CSVSPPSSYEQYF.

CDR3 region: CASSLGGGISYNEQFF. The CDR3 nucleotides are TGTGCCAGCAGCCTGGGAGGGGGGATCTCCTACAATGAGCAGTTCTTC. The V gene is TRBV7-9, the J gene TRBJ2-1; tentatively, D is TRBD2 (7 bases). Germline V CDR1 and CDR2: SEHNR, FQNEAQ (reference sequence). This CDR3 spans 16 amino acids. V was pared by 5 bases and J by 0 bases, with 14 bases between.

The chain carries TRBV5-8 and TRBJ1-2, with unresolved D. Germline CDR1 is SGHTS and CDR2 is YDEGEE. CDR3 size: 10 residues. V was shortened by 7 bases and J by 8 bases, with 9 bases between the two germline ends. The CDR3, as DNA: TGTGCCAGCCTCGAGGGCGGCTACACCTTC. The encoded protein is CASLEGGYTF.

This rearrangement joins TRBV7-2 to TRBJ1-1; the D is unclear. The CDR3 contains 12 residues. The V gene lost 5 bases and the J gene lost 5 bases, with 9 bases spanning the gap. Germline V gene sequence: CDR1 SGHTA, CDR2 FQGNSA. As DNA, the CDR3 is TGTGCCAGCAGCCCCAAGAGGACTGAAGCTTTCTTT. This codes for CASSPKRTEAFF. Full variable domain (rest looked up from reference TRBV7-2 and TRBJ1-1): GAGVSQSPSNKVTEKGKDVELRCDPISGHTALYWYRQSLGQGLEFLIYFQGNSAPDKSGLPSDRFSAERTGGSVSTLTIQRTQQEDSAVYLCASSPKRTEAFFGQGTRLTVV.

The chain's CDR3 is CASSSLAGEQYF. The CDR3 DNA sequence: TGTGCCAGCAGTTCCCTAGCCGGCGAGCAGTACTTC. The chain uses TRBV28 and TRBJ2-7, with TRBD2 as a possible D gene (5 bases). The germline V and J ends were trimmed by 4 bases and 6 bases, with 10 bases remaining between them. Germline assignment: CDR1 MDHEN and CDR2 SYDVKM. CDR3 length equals 12 residues.

J is TRBJ2-7 and V is TRBV5-4, with unresolved D. Germline V gives CDR1 SGHNT, CDR2 YYREEE (reference sequence). The V gene lost 0 bases and the J gene lost 1 base, with 11 bases spanning the gap. The CDR3 contains 15 residues. Here the CDR3 DNA reads TGTGCCAGCAGCTTGGTGGTCGGTACGTCCTACGAGCAGTACTTC. Its protein is CASSLVVGTSYEQYF.

CDR3 coding DNA: TGTGCCAGCTCCTCCGGGACAGGGTGGTATGGCTACACCTTC. Its protein product is CASSSGTGWYGYTF. The chain joins TRBV5-6 to TRBJ1-2; 9 positions match TRBD1. The V gene's germline CDR1 is SGHDT and CDR2 YYEEEE. The V segment lost 7 bases and the J segment 5 bases; nucleotides outside the gene matches: 9. The CDR3 contains 14 residues.

This chain joins TRBV6-5 and TRBJ2-2, with 8 bases aligning to TRBD2. There are 15 residues in the CDR3. Germline V gene sequence: CDR1 MNHEY, CDR2 SVGAGI. Unmatched junction bases numbered 3, after V lost 6 bases and J lost 0 bases. The CDR3 coding sequence is TGTGCCAGCAGGAAGCGGGAGACGAACACCGGGGAGCTGTTTTTT. This encodes CASRKRETNTGELFF.